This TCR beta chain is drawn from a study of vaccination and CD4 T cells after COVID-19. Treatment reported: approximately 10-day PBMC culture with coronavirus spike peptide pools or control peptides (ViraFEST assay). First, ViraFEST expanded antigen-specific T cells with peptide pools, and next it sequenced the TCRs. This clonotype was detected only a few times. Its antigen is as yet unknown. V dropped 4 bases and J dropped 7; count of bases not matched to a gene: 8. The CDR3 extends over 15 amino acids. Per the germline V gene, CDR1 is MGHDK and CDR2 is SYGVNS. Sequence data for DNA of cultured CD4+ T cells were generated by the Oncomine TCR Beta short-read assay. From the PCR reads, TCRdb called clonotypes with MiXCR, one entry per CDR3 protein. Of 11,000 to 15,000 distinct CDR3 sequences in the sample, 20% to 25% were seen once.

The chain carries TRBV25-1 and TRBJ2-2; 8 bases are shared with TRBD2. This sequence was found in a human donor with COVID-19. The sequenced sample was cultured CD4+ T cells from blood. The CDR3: CASSAAGGTGGELFF. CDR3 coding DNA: TGTGCCAGCAGTGCGGCGGGGGGAACGGGCGGGGAGCTGTTTTTT.